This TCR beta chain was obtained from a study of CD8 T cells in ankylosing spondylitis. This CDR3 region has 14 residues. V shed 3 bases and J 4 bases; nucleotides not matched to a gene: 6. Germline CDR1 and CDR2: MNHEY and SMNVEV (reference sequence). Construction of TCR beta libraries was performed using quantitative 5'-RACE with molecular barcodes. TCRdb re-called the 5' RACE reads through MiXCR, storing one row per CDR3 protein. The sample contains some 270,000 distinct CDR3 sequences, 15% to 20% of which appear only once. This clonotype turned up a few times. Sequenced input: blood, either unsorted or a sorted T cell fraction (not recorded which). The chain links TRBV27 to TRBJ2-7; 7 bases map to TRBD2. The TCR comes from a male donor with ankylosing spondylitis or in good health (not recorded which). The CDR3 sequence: CASSFATSSYEQYF. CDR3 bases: TGTGCCAGCAGTTTCGCGACTAGCAGTTACGAGCAGTACTTC.